This T cell receptor beta chain was recorded in a study of T cell responses to AZD1222 COVID-19 vaccine. The protocol was immunoSEQ multiplex PCR, while the TCRdb copy is restricted to in-frame clones and leaves out a portion. Of about 120,000 clones listed, approximately 85% are singletons. General study results and limits: White British donors predominated, females outnumbered males, and clonal diversity was possibly underestimated. Only a handful of AZD1222 recipients, more than five in all, had baseline seropositivity.

CDR1 and CDR2 (germline): SNHLY, FYNNEI. This CDR3 contains 16 residues. The V gene end was trimmed by 4 bases and the J gene end by 2 bases; junction bases not matched to a gene: 7. This clone was seen a handful of times. Its antigen is currently unknown. The V and J genes are TRBV2 and TRBJ2-3; TRBD2 agrees at 9 bases. The source was peripheral blood, collected on day 0 of AZD1222 vaccination. The receptor's source is an adult in good health. The CDR3: CASSGAGGRSTDTQYF. The DNA of the CDR3 is TGTGCCAGCAGTGGGGCGGGGGGGCGATCCACAGATACGCAGTATTTT.